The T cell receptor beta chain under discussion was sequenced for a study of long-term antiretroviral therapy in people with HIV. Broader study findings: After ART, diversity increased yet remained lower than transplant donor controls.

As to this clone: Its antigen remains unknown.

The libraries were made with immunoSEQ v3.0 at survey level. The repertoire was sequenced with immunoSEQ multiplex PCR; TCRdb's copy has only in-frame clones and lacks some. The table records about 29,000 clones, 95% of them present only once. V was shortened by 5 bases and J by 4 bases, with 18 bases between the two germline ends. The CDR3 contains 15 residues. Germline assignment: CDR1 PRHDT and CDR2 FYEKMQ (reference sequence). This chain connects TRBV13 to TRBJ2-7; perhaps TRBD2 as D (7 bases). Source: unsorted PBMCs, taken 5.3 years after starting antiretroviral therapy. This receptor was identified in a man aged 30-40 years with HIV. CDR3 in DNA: TGTGCCAGCAGCGAGGGGGGGGGTTCGAGGTACGAGCAGTACTTC. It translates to CASSEGGGSRYEQYF.